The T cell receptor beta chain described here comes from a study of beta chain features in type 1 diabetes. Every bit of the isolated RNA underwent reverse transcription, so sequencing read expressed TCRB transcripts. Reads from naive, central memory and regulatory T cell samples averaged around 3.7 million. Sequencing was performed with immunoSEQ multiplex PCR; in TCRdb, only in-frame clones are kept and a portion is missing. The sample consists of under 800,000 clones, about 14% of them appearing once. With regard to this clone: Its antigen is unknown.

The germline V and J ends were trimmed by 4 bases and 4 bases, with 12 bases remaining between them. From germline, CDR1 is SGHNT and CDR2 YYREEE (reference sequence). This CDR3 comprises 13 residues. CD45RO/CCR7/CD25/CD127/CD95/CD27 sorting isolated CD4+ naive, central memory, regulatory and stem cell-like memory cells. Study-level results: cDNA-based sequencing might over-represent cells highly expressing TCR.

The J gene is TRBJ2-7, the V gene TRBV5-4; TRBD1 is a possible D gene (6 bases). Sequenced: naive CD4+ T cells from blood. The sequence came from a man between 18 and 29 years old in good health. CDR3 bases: TGTGCCAGCAGCGCCGGGGACACGTACGAGCAGTACTTC. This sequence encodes CASSAGDTYEQYF.